A single sample gave rise to the 24 T cell receptor beta chains below, sequenced in a study of T cells in localized non-small cell lung cancer. The protocol was immunoSEQ multiplex PCR, while the TCRdb copy is restricted to in-frame clones and leaves out a portion. The sample yields 23,000 or so clones, 90% to 95% seen once. The sequencing used peripheral blood, collected before any cancer treatment. All receptors derive from a woman aged 35 to 75 with stage I lung adenocarcinoma.

J is TRBJ2-3 and V is TRBV14; TRBD2 matches at 10 bases. Germline assignment: CDR1 SGHDN and CDR2 FVKESK. The CDR3 runs to 14 residues. V trimming: 7 bases; J trimming: 9 bases; junction bases outside the gene matches: 10. The CDR3 loop reads CASTLAGVKGTQYF. The CDR3 nucleotides read TGTGCCAGCACCCTAGCGGGAGTTAAGGGGACGCAGTATTTT.

This chain uses TRBV5-1 with TRBJ2-7; the match to TRBD1 covers 7 bases. V was clipped by 0 bases and J by 9 bases; unmatched bases: 9. Per the germline V gene, CDR1 is SGHRS and CDR2 is YFSETQ. The CDR3 has 14 amino acids. In DNA form, the CDR3 reads TGCGCCAGCAGCTTGGCGGGACAGCTTTTTAGGCAGTACTTC. The encoded protein is CASSLAGQLFRQYF.

This clone was picked up a small number of times. The chain uses TRBV2 and TRBJ2-5; D not resolved. The CDR3 is 12 residues long. Germline V gene sequence: CDR1 SNHLY, CDR2 FYNNEI. V was trimmed by 6 bases and J by 1 base, leaving 6 bases between them. The CDR3 here is CASRAGQETQYF. CDR3 DNA sequence: TGTGCCAGCAGGGCAGGCCAAGAGACCCAGTACTTC.

This rearrangement joins TRBV7-2 to TRBJ1-1; the D gene is possibly TRBD1 (5 bases). CDR1 is SGHTA, CDR2 FQGNSA, per germline. The V and J ends lost 6 bases and 1 base respectively, with 12 bases between them. The length of the CDR3 is 14 residues. CDR3 in DNA: TGTGCCAGCAGTTTCGACAGACAGAACACTGAAGCTTTCTTT. This translates into CASSFDRQNTEAFF.

The chain uses TRBV5-1 and TRBJ1-5, with 9 positions matching TRBD1. With 4 bases clipped from V and 8 bases from J, the junction kept 10 bases outside the gene matches. The CDR3 length is 15 residues. CDR1 and CDR2 (germline): SGHRS, YFSETQ. The CDR3 sequence: CASSRTTGGYEPQHF. For the CDR3, the DNA is TGCGCCAGCAGCCGGACAACAGGGGGCTATGAGCCCCAGCATTTT.

This clone is labeled as medium-sized. This chain uses TRBV20-1 with TRBJ1-5, with a weak D call TRBD1 (6 bases). The germline V gene encodes CDR1 DFQATT and CDR2 SNEGSKA (reference sequence). V was cut by 3 bases and J by 11 bases, with 8 bases left in between. The CDR3 spans 10 residues. The CDR3: CSASHRAQHF. CDR3 coding DNA: TGCAGTGCTAGCCACAGGGCCCAGCATTTT.

The chain employs TRBV19 and TRBJ2-5, with D possibly matching TRBD2 (5 bases). The V gene lost 6 bases and the J gene lost 4 bases, with 9 bases spanning the gap. Germline-derived CDR1 and CDR2 are LNHDA and SQIVND (reference sequence). The CDR3 runs 12 residues. The chain's CDR3 is CASSLEGETQYF. The CDR3 DNA reads as TGTGCCAGTAGCCTAGAGGGAGAGACCCAGTACTTC.

V is TRBV7-8 and J is TRBJ2-2; 10 bases agree with TRBD2. Trimming at V came to 3 bases and at J to 1 base, leaving 8 bases not matched to a gene. The germline gives CDR1 SGHVS, CDR2 FQNEAQ. This CDR3 has 18 amino acids. The CDR3: CASSFRASGRGNTGELFF. The DNA for the CDR3 is TGTGCCAGCAGCTTTCGGGCTAGCGGGAGAGGGAACACCGGGGAGCTGTTTTTT. The full variable domain, in which reference TRBV7-8 and TRBJ2-2 provide the parts outside the CDR3, is GAGVSQSPRYKVAKRGQDVALRCDPISGHVSLFWYQQALGQGPEFLTYFQNEAQLDKSGLPSDRFFAERPEGSVSTLKIQRTQQEDSAVYLCASSFRASGRGNTGELFFGEGSRLTVL.

V and J are TRBV9 and TRBJ1-2; TRBD1 might be the D (6 bases). Trimming took off 4 bases at V and 7 bases at J, with 20 bases between the two ends. Germline loops: CDR1 SGDLS, CDR2 YYNGEE. The CDR3 loop spans 15 amino acids. This CDR3 is CASSPQTGGYGGYTF. The CDR3 DNA follows: TGTGCCAGCAGCCCCCAGACGGGGGGCTACGGTGGCTACACCTTC. Full variable domain (outside the CDR3, taken from reference TRBV9 and TRBJ1-2): DSGVTQTPKHLITATGQRVTLRCSPRSGDLSVYWYQQSLDQGLQFLIQYYNGEERAKGNILERFSAQQFPDLHSELNLSSLELGDSALYFCASSPQTGGYGGYTFGSGTRLTVV.

This clone was seen only once. The chain uses TRBV21-1 and TRBJ2-7; no check of the table's D call, TRBD1, against the DNA was made. TRBV21-1 is given as a pseudogene. The CDR3 has 23 residues. CDR3 sequence reads: CASSNGESESGTGNHHTPYEQYF. In nucleotides, the CDR3 is TGTGCCAGCAGCAATGGGGAAAGCGAGTCCGGGACAGGTAACCACCATACCCCCTACGAGCAGTACTTC.

This sequence joins TRBV28 and TRBJ2-7, with D possibly matching TRBD2 (6 bases). Germline CDR1 is MDHEN and CDR2 is SYDVKM. V was cut by 5 bases and J by 5 bases, with 31 bases left in between. This CDR3 spans 19 amino acids. The CDR3 reads CASSDNIAADLDSGHEQYF. The CDR3 DNA reads as TGTGCCAGCAGTGATAATATAGCGGCGGACCTTGATAGCGGCCACGAGCAGTACTTC.

The DNA for the CDR3 is TGTGCCAGTAGTATTACCGAAGAGCTGGAGAGGCATTTT. Amino acid sequence: CASSITEELERHF. The rearrangement links TRBV19 to TRBJ1-5, with D hard to call. V shed 3 bases and J shed 15 bases, with 18 bases lying between them. CDR1 is LNHDA and CDR2 is SQIVND in the germline V gene (reference sequence). This CDR3 comprises 13 residues. The whole variable domain, remainder taken from reference TRBV19 and TRBJ1-5, is DGGITQSPKYLFRKEGQNVTLSCEQNLNHDAMYWYRQDPGQGLRLIYYSQIVNDFQKGDIAEGYSVSREKKESFPLTVTSAQKNPTAFYLCASSITEELERHFGDGTRLSIL.

The gene calls are TRBV21-1 and TRBJ2-3. TRBV21-1 corresponds to a pseudogene. This CDR3 comprises 15 residues. The CDR3 protein is CASSKVRGSTDTQYF. In DNA, the CDR3 is TGTGCCAGCAGCAAAGTACGGGGCTCCACAGATACGCAGTATTTT.

This clone occurred once. The chain combines TRBV27 with TRBJ1-4, with D possibly TRBD1 on 5 matching bases. CDR1 is MNHEY and CDR2 is SMNVEV in the germline V gene (reference sequence). This CDR3 has 16 residues. The V end was cut by 4 bases, the J end by 1 base, with 13 bases between. CDR3 protein: CASSSVFDRTNEKLFF. The CDR3 bases are TGTGCCAGCAGTTCCGTCTTCGACAGAACTAATGAAAAACTGTTTTTT.

The chain links TRBV18 to TRBJ2-7; D is perhaps TRBD1 (6 bases). The germline CDR1 and CDR2 sequences are KGHSH and LQKENI. This CDR3 is built from 16 residues. V was clipped by 3 bases and J by 2 bases, with 17 bases between them. CDR3 sequence reads: CASSPNARGSAYEQYF. The DNA of the CDR3 is TGTGCCAGCTCACCTAACGCCAGGGGAAGCGCCTACGAGCAGTACTTC.

V is TRBV5-1 and J is TRBJ2-5; no clear D. Between the trimmed V and J ends, which lost 3 bases and 3 bases, there was a span of 6 bases. The germline gives CDR1 SGHRS, CDR2 YFSETQ. CDR3 size: 12 residues. CDR3 protein: CASSYQKETQYF. The CDR3 DNA is TGCGCCAGCAGCTACCAGAAAGAGACCCAGTACTTC.

The chain has TRBV28 and TRBJ2-7; D possibly matches TRBD1 or TRBD2 (7 bases each). The germline gives CDR1 MDHEN, CDR2 SYDVKM. The V end lost 6 bases, the J end lost 3 bases, and 15 bases lay between the germline ends. This CDR3 has 14 residues. CDR3 nucleotides: TGTGCCAGCAGACCCCAGGGGGGGGTCTACGAGCAGTACTTC. This sequence encodes CASRPQGGVYEQYF.

The V call is TRBV28, the J call TRBJ1-4, with a weak D call TRBD1 (5 bases). CDR3 length: 14 amino acids. Between the trimmed V and J ends, which lost 6 bases and 2 bases, there was a span of 10 bases. Germline V gene sequence: CDR1 MDHEN, CDR2 SYDVKM. DNA of the CDR3: TGTGCCAGCAGGGACCGGGGGACTAATGAAAAACTGTTTTTT. Translated: CASRDRGTNEKLFF.

This chain connects TRBV18 to TRBJ2-7; 9 nucleotides align to TRBD1. Germline V gives CDR1 KGHSH, CDR2 LQKENI. The CDR3 is made up of 14 amino acids. The V and J ends lost 3 bases and 4 bases, in that order; junction bases with no gene match: 4. CDR3 sequence reads: CASSPRTGDYEQYF. CDR3 nucleotides: TGTGCCAGCTCACCCAGGACAGGGGATTACGAGCAGTACTTC.

V is TRBV7-6 and J is TRBJ1-5; tentative D call: TRBD1 (5 bases). CDR3 length: 13 amino acids. The ends were cut back, 6 bases at V and 5 bases at J, with 11 bases in the middle. CDR1 is SGHVS and CDR2 is FNYEAQ in the germline V gene. The CDR3 sequence is CASSRDGDQPQHF. DNA of the CDR3: TGTGCCAGCAGTCGGGACGGTGATCAGCCCCAGCATTTT.

CDR3 sequence (DNA): TGTGCCAGCAGTTACCAGGTCTGGGCCCTCGAGCAGTACTTC. It is translated as CASSYQVWALEQYF. The rearrangement links TRBV6-5 to TRBJ2-7, with D unclear. From germline, CDR1 is MNHEY and CDR2 SVGAGI. Deletions cut 2 bases from V and 6 bases from J, with 14 bases between. The CDR3 is 14 residues long.

The sample holds a few counts of this clone. The chain combines TRBV19 with TRBJ2-1; 8 bases are shared with TRBD1. CDR1 is LNHDA, CDR2 SQIVND, per germline (reference sequence). V lost 5 bases to trimming and J lost 9 bases; unmatched junction nucleotides: 6. The CDR3 totals 13 residues. CDR3 protein: CASSAPGGAEQFF. The CDR3 DNA reads TGTGCCAGTAGTGCCCCAGGGGGCGCTGAGCAGTTCTTC. The full variable domain, with the rest looked up from reference TRBV19 and TRBJ2-1, is DGGITQSPKYLFRKEGQNVTLSCEQNLNHDAMYWYRQDPGQGLRLIYYSQIVNDFQKGDIAEGYSVSREKKESFPLTVTSAQKNPTAFYLCASSAPGGAEQFFGPGTRLTVL.

The chain joins TRBV4-1 to TRBJ1-3; no firm D call. Trimming stripped 3 bases from V and 4 bases from J, with 16 bases between. CDR3 length: 16 amino acids. Germline loops: CDR1 MGHRA, CDR2 YSYEKL. The DNA of the CDR3 is TGCGCCAGCAGCCATCCGACCGGGGTAGGAGGAAACACCATATATTTT. This translates into CASSHPTGVGGNTIYF.

This clone was recorded only once. The chain combines TRBV18 with TRBJ2-7, with 10 bases matching TRBD1. CDR3 length: 13 residues. The germline V gene encodes CDR1 KGHSH and CDR2 LQKENI. With V trimmed by 2 bases and J by 7 bases, 2 bases remained unmatched. CDR3 in DNA: TGTGCCAGCTCACCAATGGACAGGGGGGAGCAGTACTTC. Protein: CASSPMDRGEQYF.